Following are 14 T cell receptor beta chains from one sample sequenced in a study of early T cells in non-severe SARS-CoV-2 infection. TCRdb reprocessed the 5' RACE reads with MiXCR, giving one entry per CDR3 protein. The sample holds about 58,000 distinct CDR3 sequences, roughly 12% seen once. The sample taken for sequencing was whole blood. The receptors stem from an adult who was a healthcare worker with PCR-confirmed SARS-CoV-2 infection or an uninfected control (not recorded which).

This clonotype appeared many times. The V and J genes are TRBV29-1 and TRBJ2-7; 7 bases match TRBD1. The germline CDR1 and CDR2 sequences are SQVTM and ANQGSEA. The length of the CDR3 is 14 residues. Trimming cost V 5 bases and J 7 bases; bases outside gene matches: 14. The CDR3 is CSVLQGTVDGEQYF. CDR3 nucleotides: TGCAGCGTTCTCCAGGGGACAGTTGATGGGGAGCAGTACTTC.

This clonotype was counted many times. V usage is TRBV7-7 and J usage is TRBJ2-1; 12 positions agree with TRBD2. V lost 1 base to trimming and J lost 8 bases; unmatched junction nucleotides: 3. CDR1 and CDR2 (germline): SSHAT, FNYEAQ (reference sequence). CDR3 length: 15 amino acids. The CDR3 bases are TGTGCCAGCAGCTTAGGACTAGCGGGAGTCGATGAGCAGTTCTTC. Its translation: CASSLGLAGVDEQFF.

This clonotype has just a few counts. CDR3 amino acids: CATSRGQGSDSGNTIYF. The DNA of the CDR3 is TGTGCCACCAGCAGAGGACAGGGGTCCGATTCTGGAAACACCATATATTTT. The rearrangement links TRBV15 to TRBJ1-3; 8 bases fit TRBD1. The CDR3 spans 17 residues. J gave up 1 base and V 1 base, and 6 bases lay outside the gene matches. Germline CDR1 LNHNV, CDR2 YYDKDF (reference sequence).

This clonotype was seen more than once but under ten times. The chain has TRBV9 and TRBJ2-5, with D possibly TRBD1 on 6 matching bases. The CDR3 consists of 16 residues. V dropped 4 bases and J dropped 1 base, with 17 bases sitting between them. The germline V gene encodes CDR1 SGDLS and CDR2 YYNGEE. CDR3 sequence: CASSLSPGQGQETQYF. For the CDR3, the DNA is TGTGCCAGCAGCTTATCCCCGGGACAAGGCCAAGAGACCCAGTACTTC.

V and J are TRBV11-2 and TRBJ2-1, with TRBD2 matching over 7 bases. The CDR3 consists of 16 residues. CDR1 SGHAT and CDR2 FQNNGV come from the germline V gene. V gave up 1 base and J gave up 4 bases; unmatched junction bases: 7. CDR3 amino acids: CASSLVAGDGYNEQFF. CDR3 in DNA: TGTGCCAGCAGCTTAGTCGCGGGAGATGGATACAATGAGCAGTTCTTC.

This clonotype came up many times. V gene TRBV20-1 combines with J gene TRBJ1-1; 9 bases match TRBD1. Losses at the gene ends were 3 bases for V and 5 bases for J; bases not matched to a gene: 4. This CDR3 is 13 amino acids long. Germline assignment: CDR1 DFQATT and CDR2 SNEGSKA (reference sequence). CDR3 sequence: CSARDRGETEAFF. CDR3 nucleotide sequence: TGCAGTGCTAGGGACAGGGGCGAGACTGAAGCTTTCTTT.

This chain uses TRBV10-2 with TRBJ2-1, with TRBD2 identical over 13 bases. Germline loops: CDR1 WSHSY, CDR2 SAAADI. This CDR3 is built from 18 residues. The trim removed 2 bases at V and 7 bases at J, leaving 11 bases unmatched. CDR3 amino acids: CASSERGEGTSGKNEQFF. The CDR3 region has the DNA TGCGCCAGCAGTGAGCGGGGGGAGGGGACTAGCGGGAAAAATGAGCAGTTCTTC.

The rearrangement joins TRBV9 to TRBJ1-4, with 9 bases that match TRBD1. V was pared by 0 bases and J by 5 bases, with 2 bases of the junction left unmatched. The CDR3 sequence is 15 residues long. Per the germline V gene, CDR1 is SGDLS and CDR2 is YYNGEE. The CDR3 DNA reads as TGTGCCAGCAGCGTAGAGGGACAGGGAAATGAAAAACTGTTTTTT. Translation gives CASSVEGQGNEKLFF.

The V and J genes are TRBV12-3 or TRBV12-4 and TRBJ1-4, with unresolved D. V lost 3 bases, J lost 6 bases, and 5 bases lay in between. The CDR3 contains 12 residues. The CDR3 region has the DNA TGTGCCAGCAGTTTTACTCATGAAAAACTGTTTTTT. Its protein is CASSFTHEKLFF.

Only a few counts were recorded for this clonotype. The chain uses TRBV20-1 and TRBJ2-5; the D is unclear. Germline CDR1 reads DFQATT; CDR2 reads SNEGSKA (reference sequence). The CDR3 runs 14 residues. Between the trimmed V and J ends, which lost 7 bases and 4 bases, there was a span of 19 bases. The CDR3 bases are TGCAGTGTGCCACGGCTAGTCCCCCCAGAGACCCAGTACTTC. It translates to CSVPRLVPPETQYF.

This clonotype was counted many times. V usage is TRBV10-3 and J usage is TRBJ1-5; maybe TRBD1 (6 bases). CDR3 length: 15 amino acids. CDR1 and CDR2 from the germline V gene are ENHRY and SYGVKD. The germline V and J ends were trimmed by 0 bases and 7 bases, with 13 bases remaining between them. In nucleotides, the CDR3 is TGTGCCATCAGTGAGTCACAGGGTTATGCGCAGCCCCAGCATTTT. Its protein is CAISESQGYAQPQHF.

The chain employs TRBV28 and TRBJ2-7; TRBD1 matches at 7 bases. Trimming cost V 6 bases and J 0 bases; bases outside gene matches: 2. CDR3 length: 13 amino acids. CDR1 MDHEN and CDR2 SYDVKM come from the germline V gene. The CDR3 nucleotides are TGTGCCAGCAGGGGGACAGCCTCCTACGAGCAGTACTTC. Its translation: CASRGTASYEQYF.

V is TRBV28 and J is TRBJ2-7; no reliable D call. The V gene lost 3 bases and the J gene lost 0 bases, with 12 bases spanning the gap. Germline values: CDR1 MDHEN, CDR2 SYDVKM. The CDR3 runs 15 residues. DNA of the CDR3: TGTGCCAGCAGTTTTGGGCGCATTAGCTCCTACGAGCAGTACTTC. Protein product: CASSFGRISSYEQYF.

This clonotype was detected many times. The V gene is TRBV11-2, the J gene TRBJ2-3; 10 positions match TRBD2. The V gene's germline CDR1 is SGHAT and CDR2 FQNNGV. The CDR3 covers 14 residues. With V trimmed by 3 bases and J by 7 bases, 4 bases remained unmatched. In DNA, the CDR3 is TGTGCCAGCAGCTTCAGAGCGGGGGGGAATACGCAGTATTTT. Its protein is CASSFRAGGNTQYF.